This is a list of T cell receptor beta chains from one sample in a study of blood T cell repertoires in COVID-19. Using immunoSEQ multiplex PCR, the repertoire was profiled, and TCRdb retains in-frame clones only, with some absent. The repertoire has roughly 130,000 clones, about three quarters of them found once; the top ten carry 10% to 15%. Sequencing was done on a sample of peripheral blood. These receptors were taken from an elderly man with acute or convalescent COVID-19. The CDR3 runs from the conserved cysteine through the conserved F or W. The D gene is left open where the match is weak. The size of a clone is reported for some rows only, either as once, few or many, or as a class for expanded clones.

j_call: TRBJ2-4
d_call: TRBD2
v_call: TRBV3-1/TRBV3-2
clone_size: -
cdr3_aa: CASSQDAPAGVENIQYF
cdr3_nt: TGTGCCAGCAGCCAAGACGCTCCAGCGGGGGTAGAAAACATTCAGTACTTC

j_call: TRBJ2-7
d_call: TRBD1
v_call: TRBV7-3
clone_size: -
cdr3_aa: CASRPPGQSSYEQYF
cdr3_nt: TGTGCCAGCAGACCCCCGGGACAGAGCTCCTACGAGCAGTACTTC

j_call: TRBJ2-2
d_call: TRBD2
v_call: TRBV3-1/TRBV3-2
clone_size: -
cdr3_aa: CASSQEKRGGYTGELFF
cdr3_nt: TGTGCCAGCAGCCAAGAGAAGCGGGGGGGCTACACCGGGGAGCTGTTTTTT

j_call: TRBJ2-5
d_call: -
v_call: TRBV9
clone_size: -
cdr3_aa: CASSPTGTYQETQYF
cdr3_nt: TGTGCCAGCAGCCCCACCGGGACTTACCAAGAGACCCAGTACTTC

j_call: TRBJ2-7
d_call: -
v_call: TRBV5-4
clone_size: -
cdr3_aa: CASSLRGYEQYF
cdr3_nt: TGTGCCAGCAGCTTGAGGGGCTACGAGCAGTACTTC

j_call: TRBJ2-2
d_call: TRBD1
v_call: TRBV7-2
clone_size: -
cdr3_aa: CASSLQGAQNTGELFF
cdr3_nt: TGTGCCAGCAGCTTACAGGGGGCTCAGAACACCGGGGAGCTGTTTTTT

j_call: TRBJ2-3
d_call: -
v_call: TRBV2
clone_size: -
cdr3_aa: CASSPEASTDTQYF
cdr3_nt: TGTGCCAGCAGCCCGGAGGCTAGCACAGATACGCAGTATTTT

j_call: TRBJ1-1
d_call: TRBD1
v_call: TRBV16
clone_size: -
cdr3_aa: CASSQARGSTEAFF
cdr3_nt: TGTGCCAGCAGCCAAGCCAGGGGGAGCACTGAAGCTTTCTTT

j_call: TRBJ2-1
d_call: -
v_call: TRBV6-5
clone_size: once
cdr3_aa: CASSFFRFSGEQFF
cdr3_nt: TGTGCCAGCAGTTTTTTTCGGTTCTCGGGTGAGCAGTTCTTC

j_call: TRBJ1-6
d_call: -
v_call: TRBV11-2
clone_size: -
cdr3_aa: CASSLDGGESPLHF
cdr3_nt: TGTGCCAGCAGCTTAGATGGGGGCGAATCACCCCTCCACTTT

j_call: TRBJ1-6
d_call: -
v_call: TRBV6-2/TRBV6-3
clone_size: -
cdr3_aa: CASSNTGNNSPLHF
cdr3_nt: TGTGCCAGCAGTAATACAGGGAATAATTCACCCCTCCACTTT

j_call: TRBJ1-2
d_call: -
v_call: TRBV5-1
clone_size: -
cdr3_aa: CASSPGEYGYTF
cdr3_nt: TGCGCCAGCAGCCCGGGGGAGTATGGCTACACCTTC

j_call: TRBJ2-2
d_call: -
v_call: TRBV18
clone_size: -
cdr3_aa: CASSLGTHTGELFF
cdr3_nt: TGTGCCAGCTCGCTAGGAACCCACACCGGGGAGCTGTTTTTT

j_call: TRBJ1-3
d_call: -
v_call: TRBV2
clone_size: once
cdr3_aa: CASSSGGRLSGNTIYF
cdr3_nt: TGTGCCAGCAGTTCAGGTGGCAGGTTGTCTGGAAACACCATATATTTT

j_call: TRBJ2-2
d_call: TRBD2
v_call: TRBV5-4
clone_size: few
cdr3_aa: CASSLQRGITGELFF
cdr3_nt: TGTGCCAGCAGCTTGCAGCGGGGGATCACCGGGGAGCTGTTTTTT

j_call: TRBJ2-3
d_call: TRBD2
v_call: TRBV11-2
clone_size: -
cdr3_aa: CASSFTSGSTDTQYF
cdr3_nt: TGTGCCAGCAGCTTTACTAGCGGGAGCACAGATACGCAGTATTTT

j_call: TRBJ2-1
d_call: TRBD2
v_call: TRBV27
clone_size: -
cdr3_aa: CASSLTSGTKSSYNEQFF
cdr3_nt: TGTGCCAGCAGCTTGACTAGCGGGACCAAGAGCTCCTACAATGAGCAGTTCTTC

j_call: TRBJ1-5
d_call: -
v_call: TRBV6-6
clone_size: -
cdr3_aa: CASGGRTRQPQHF
cdr3_nt: TGTGCCAGCGGCGGGCGTACGAGACAGCCCCAGCATTTT

j_call: TRBJ1-1
d_call: -
v_call: TRBV28
clone_size: -
cdr3_aa: CASSLLAGEAFF
cdr3_nt: TGTGCCAGCAGTTTATTGGCGGGAGAAGCTTTCTTT

j_call: TRBJ2-4
d_call: TRBD2
v_call: TRBV7-2
clone_size: -
cdr3_aa: CASSPRTRGIQYF
cdr3_nt: TGTGCCAGCAGCCCGCGGACTAGAGGCATTCAGTACTTC

j_call: TRBJ1-5
d_call: -
v_call: TRBV28
clone_size: -
cdr3_aa: CASSLDGRANQPQHF
cdr3_nt: TGTGCCAGCAGTTTGGATGGCAGGGCCAATCAGCCCCAGCATTTT

j_call: TRBJ1-4
d_call: TRBD1
v_call: TRBV29-1
clone_size: -
cdr3_aa: CSVLYGTGGTNEKLFF
cdr3_nt: TGCAGCGTTTTGTACGGGACAGGGGGCACTAATGAAAAACTGTTTTTT

j_call: TRBJ1-2
d_call: -
v_call: TRBV7-2
clone_size: -
cdr3_aa: CASSFPNYGYTF
cdr3_nt: TGTGCCAGCAGCTTTCCGAACTATGGCTACACCTTC

j_call: TRBJ1-2
d_call: -
v_call: TRBV3-1/TRBV3-2
clone_size: -
cdr3_aa: CASSQAFSVGNYGYTF
cdr3_nt: TGTGCCAGCAGCCAAGCTTTCAGCGTAGGTAACTATGGCTACACCTTC

j_call: TRBJ2-5
d_call: -
v_call: TRBV4-2
clone_size: -
cdr3_aa: CASSQLSGKGETQYF
cdr3_nt: TGTGCCAGCAGCCAATTATCTGGGAAGGGGGAGACCCAGTACTTC

j_call: TRBJ1-6
d_call: -
v_call: TRBV2
clone_size: -
cdr3_aa: CASSVLSGNSPLHF
cdr3_nt: TGTGCCAGCAGTGTGCTTAGCGGTAATTCACCCCTCCACTTT

j_call: TRBJ2-7
d_call: TRBD2
v_call: TRBV10-3
clone_size: -
cdr3_aa: CAISDGGVRREQYF
cdr3_nt: TGTGCCATCAGTGATGGGGGGGTCCGACGGGAGCAGTACTTC

j_call: TRBJ2-1
d_call: -
v_call: TRBV24-1
clone_size: -
cdr3_aa: CATSDLIADSYNEQFF
cdr3_nt: TGTGCCACCAGTGATTTAATAGCGGATTCCTACAATGAGCAGTTCTTC

j_call: TRBJ2-7
d_call: TRBD1
v_call: TRBV7-2
clone_size: -
cdr3_aa: CASSSGQGYYEQYF
cdr3_nt: TGTGCCAGCAGCTCGGGACAGGGATACTACGAGCAGTACTTC

j_call: TRBJ1-1
d_call: TRBD1
v_call: TRBV19
clone_size: -
cdr3_aa: CASREDRGTEAFF
cdr3_nt: TGTGCCAGTAGGGAAGACAGGGGCACTGAAGCTTTCTTT

j_call: TRBJ2-2
d_call: -
v_call: TRBV10-3
clone_size: -
cdr3_aa: CAISVTSTGELFF
cdr3_nt: TGTGCCATCAGTGTCACCAGCACCGGGGAGCTGTTTTTT

j_call: TRBJ1-6
d_call: TRBD1
v_call: TRBV5-1
clone_size: -
cdr3_aa: CASSLGHGQGASSPLHF
cdr3_nt: TGCGCCAGCAGCTTGGGCCACGGACAGGGGGCCAGTTCACCCCTCCACTTT

j_call: TRBJ1-5
d_call: -
v_call: TRBV19
clone_size: -
cdr3_aa: CASNHPTGINQPQHF
cdr3_nt: TGTGCCAGTAATCATCCTACAGGGATTAATCAGCCCCAGCATTTT

j_call: TRBJ2-1
d_call: TRBD2
v_call: TRBV5-4
clone_size: -
cdr3_aa: CASSPSSGGPYNEQFF
cdr3_nt: TGTGCCAGCAGCCCCTCCTCGGGGGGACCGTACAATGAGCAGTTCTTC

j_call: TRBJ1-2
d_call: -
v_call: TRBV6-5
clone_size: once
cdr3_aa: CASSPLLGGTGYTF
cdr3_nt: TGTGCCAGCAGCCCCCTGTTGGGGGGAACTGGCTACACCTTC

j_call: TRBJ2-7
d_call: TRBD2
v_call: TRBV7-3
clone_size: -
cdr3_aa: CASSLSSGGAHEQYF
cdr3_nt: TGTGCCAGCAGCTTATCTTCCGGGGGGGCGCACGAGCAGTACTTC

j_call: TRBJ2-1
d_call: TRBD2
v_call: TRBV9
clone_size: -
cdr3_aa: CASSVGGGSYNEQFF
cdr3_nt: TGTGCCAGCAGCGTAGGCGGGGGTAGCTACAATGAGCAGTTCTTC

j_call: TRBJ1-2
d_call: -
v_call: TRBV6-5
clone_size: -
cdr3_aa: CASSYWGHGYTF
cdr3_nt: TGTGCCAGCAGTTACTGGGGGCATGGCTACACCTTC

j_call: TRBJ1-5
d_call: TRBD1
v_call: TRBV28
clone_size: -
cdr3_aa: CASSAAGGPQPQHF
cdr3_nt: TGTGCCAGCAGTGCTGCAGGGGGCCCGCAGCCCCAGCATTTT

j_call: TRBJ2-5
d_call: -
v_call: TRBV5-1
clone_size: -
cdr3_aa: CASSLDRLYQETQYF
cdr3_nt: TGCGCCAGCAGCTTGGACCGGTTGTACCAAGAGACCCAGTACTTC

j_call: TRBJ2-1
d_call: -
v_call: TRBV28
clone_size: -
cdr3_aa: CASSSRGVAVVQFF
cdr3_nt: TGTGCCAGCAGTTCCCGCGGGGTAGCGGTGGTCCAGTTCTTC

j_call: TRBJ2-7
d_call: TRBD2
v_call: TRBV28
clone_size: -
cdr3_aa: CASRLAGLSSYEQYF
cdr3_nt: TGTGCCAGCAGGTTAGCGGGGTTAAGCTCCTACGAGCAGTACTTC

j_call: TRBJ2-7
d_call: -
v_call: TRBV2
clone_size: -
cdr3_aa: CASGHRVYEQYF
cdr3_nt: TGTGCCAGCGGACACAGGGTCTACGAGCAGTACTTC

j_call: TRBJ2-5
d_call: -
v_call: TRBV5-4
clone_size: -
cdr3_aa: CASSGGPRETQYF
cdr3_nt: TGTGCCAGCAGCGGGGGCCCCCGAGAGACCCAGTACTTC

j_call: TRBJ2-7
d_call: -
v_call: TRBV4-3
clone_size: -
cdr3_aa: CASSQGGGRNAYEQYF
cdr3_nt: TGCGCCAGCAGCCAAGGGGGAGGCAGGAACGCCTACGAGCAGTACTTC

j_call: TRBJ2-2
d_call: -
v_call: TRBV7-9
clone_size: -
cdr3_aa: CASSLDTNTGELFF
cdr3_nt: TGTGCCAGCAGCTTGGACACGAACACCGGGGAGCTGTTTTTT

j_call: TRBJ2-7
d_call: TRBD1
v_call: TRBV20-1
clone_size: -
cdr3_aa: CSARTGYEQYF
cdr3_nt: TGCAGTGCGAGGACAGGCTACGAGCAGTACTTC